Shown below are 18 T cell receptor beta chains from a single sample sequenced in a study of blood T cells in healthy people across ages. For the second PCR, which ran for about 7 to 12 cycles, a sample-barcoded 5' primer and a J-beta primer mix were used. TCRdb re-derived calls from the 5' RACE reads in MiXCR, one entry per CDR3 protein. This sample has around 580,000 distinct CDR3 sequences; 40% to 50% occur once, and the top ten carry around 23%. The material sequenced was blood. Receptors were obtained from an elderly man in good health.

This clonotype was seen a handful of times. CDR3 residues: CASSETSGSTDTQYF. The CDR3 DNA reads TGCGCCAGCAGCGAGACCTCGGGTAGCACAGATACGCAGTATTTT. The gene calls are TRBV4-3 and TRBJ2-3, with D uncertain. The germline V gene has CDR1 LGHNA and CDR2 YSLEER. Trimming removed 5 bases from V and 0 bases from J, with 12 bases in between. This CDR3 contains 15 residues.

This clonotype has only a few counts. V is TRBV20-1 and J is TRBJ2-7, with TRBD2 matching 11 bases. The V gene's germline CDR1 is DFQATT and CDR2 SNEGSKA (reference sequence). There are 15 residues in the CDR3. V dropped 6 bases and J dropped 3; count of bases not matched to a gene: 10. CDR3 residues: CSAWRSSGRLYEQYF. For the CDR3, the DNA is TGCAGTGCCTGGAGGTCTAGCGGGAGGCTCTACGAGCAGTACTTC.

The chain combines TRBV29-1 with TRBJ2-1, with TRBD2 matching 14 bases. The CDR3 is made up of 18 amino acids. Germline V gene data show CDR1 as SQVTM and CDR2 as ANQGSEA. V shed 7 bases and J 0 bases; nucleotides not matched to a gene: 11. CDR3 sequence reads: CSAWTSGGFLSSYNEQFF. For the CDR3, the DNA is TGCAGCGCCTGGACTAGCGGGGGGTTCTTGAGCTCCTACAATGAGCAGTTCTTC.

V usage is TRBV4-3 and J usage is TRBJ2-1, with a tentative D call TRBD2 (7 bases). Germline CDR1 reads LGHNA; CDR2 reads YSLEER. V lost 1 base, J lost 9 bases, and 16 bases lay in between. The CDR3 runs to 15 residues. The CDR3 reads CASSQVGGGSGEQFF. The CDR3 region has the DNA TGCGCCAGCAGCCAAGTAGGGGGGGGCTCAGGTGAGCAGTTCTTC.

This clonotype was found many times. The chain has TRBV20-1 and TRBJ2-1; TRBD1 matches at 8 bases. From germline, CDR1 is DFQATT and CDR2 SNEGSKA (reference sequence). The CDR3 runs 11 residues. V lost 5 bases to trimming and J lost 9 bases; unmatched junction nucleotides: 3. CDR3: CSASDRGEQFF. Written as DNA, the CDR3 is TGCAGTGCTTCAGACAGGGGTGAGCAGTTCTTC.

This chain links TRBV29-1 with TRBJ2-7, with 7 bases fitting TRBD2. The junction had 13 bases not matched to a gene; V was cut back by 5 bases and J by 3 bases. Germline V gives CDR1 SQVTM, CDR2 ANQGSEA. The CDR3 is 15 amino acids. The CDR3 region has the DNA TGCAGCGTTTCGACGGGGGGATTGTATTTCTACGAGCAGTACTTC. This translates into CSVSTGGLYFYEQYF.

This clonotype was detected many times. This chain links TRBV6-5 with TRBJ2-1; D unresolved. There are 15 residues in the CDR3. V was cut by 4 bases and J by 5 bases, with 15 bases left in between. Germline-derived CDR1 and CDR2 are MNHEY and SVGAGI. CDR3 nucleotides: TGTGCCAGCAGTTCACTGACGGAATGGGACAATGAGCAGTTCTTC. Residues: CASSSLTEWDNEQFF.

CDR3 coding DNA: TGTGCCATCAGTGAGGCGAGAGAGACCCAGTACTTC. Translating it yields CAISEARETQYF. The J gene is TRBJ2-5, the V gene TRBV10-3; D is unresolved. The CDR3 covers 12 residues. Germline assignment: CDR1 ENHRY and CDR2 SYGVKD. The V gene lost 2 bases and the J gene lost 4 bases, with 5 bases spanning the gap.

The chain employs TRBV10-3 and TRBJ2-1; either TRBD1 or TRBD2 may supply D (5 bases each). The germline V and J ends were trimmed by 10 bases and 4 bases, with 14 bases remaining between them. Germline values: CDR1 ENHRY, CDR2 SYGVKD. The CDR3 extends over 13 amino acids. DNA of the CDR3: TGTGCCACCAGCCGGGACCTATACAATGAGCAGTTCTTC. This codes for CATSRDLYNEQFF.

This chain connects TRBV4-2 to TRBJ1-2; D may be TRBD1 (6 bases). Germline CDR1 LGHNA, CDR2 YNFKEQ. The V end was cut by 3 bases, the J end by 0 bases, with 14 bases between. The CDR3 consists of 16 residues. CDR3 in DNA: TGTGCCAGCAGCCATACCGGGACAAACACTAACTATGGCTACACCTTC. Its translation: CASSHTGTNTNYGYTF.

In this sample, this clonotype turned up a few times. The chain employs TRBV20-1 and TRBJ2-1; 13 bases map to TRBD2. Germline V gives CDR1 DFQATT, CDR2 SNEGSKA (reference sequence). The ends lost 5 bases at V and 8 bases at J; junction bases unmatched: 9. The CDR3 loop spans 15 amino acids. The CDR3 DNA reads TGCAGTGCTGGCCGAGGACTAGCGGGAGAACATGAGCAGTTCTTC. It codes for CSAGRGLAGEHEQFF.

This clonotype turned up a few times. This chain uses TRBV20-1 with TRBJ2-7, with D tentatively TRBD2 (5 bases). Looked up from germline, CDR1 is DFQATT and CDR2 is SNEGSKA (reference sequence). There are 15 residues in the CDR3. V lost 3 bases, J lost 0 bases, and 15 bases lay in between. The DNA of the CDR3 is TGCAGTGCTAGTTTGGAGGCTCAGAGCTCCTACGAGCAGTACTTC. This gives the protein CSASLEAQSSYEQYF.

About this clonotype itself: A read error may explain this, as a much larger clone is one base away. The chain recombines TRBV6-6 with TRBJ2-1, with 9 bases matching TRBD1. Trimming took 6 bases from V and 10 from J; bases not matched to a gene: 10. Germline V lookup: CDR1 MNHNY, CDR2 SVGAGI (reference sequence). The CDR3 contains 14 residues. The CDR3, as DNA: TGTGCCAGCAGCACCGGGACAGGGATCTACGAGCAGTTCTTC. This translates into CASSTGTGIYEQFF.

The J gene is TRBJ2-7, the V gene TRBV27, with 7 bases fitting TRBD2. This CDR3 spans 17 amino acids. CDR1 MNHEY and CDR2 SMNVEV come from the germline V gene (reference sequence). Losses at the gene ends were 6 bases for V and 3 bases for J; bases not matched to a gene: 17. In DNA, the CDR3 is TGTGCCAGCAGCGCCCTAAGCTCCTGGGAGGGAATCTACGAGCAGTACTTC. Translating gives CASSALSSWEGIYEQYF.

This clonotype was seen just once. The genes are TRBV7-2 and TRBJ2-6, with a tentative D call TRBD1 (7 bases). Per germline, CDR1 SGHTA and CDR2 FQGNSA. CDR3 size: 17 residues. V was trimmed by 1 base and J by 5 bases, leaving 15 bases between them. Written as DNA, the CDR3 is TGTGCCAGCAGCTTAGACTCCAGGGGGGCGTGGGCCAACGTCCTGACTTTC. Its translation: CASSLDSRGAWANVLTF.

The gene calls are TRBV11-2 and TRBJ2-5; D is perhaps TRBD2 (7 bases). This CDR3 has 14 amino acids. Trimming stripped 5 bases from V and 11 bases from J, with 21 bases between. The germline V gene encodes CDR1 SGHAT and CDR2 FQNNGV. CDR3 in amino acids: CASSEKSQGREQYF. CDR3 nucleotide sequence: TGTGCCAGCAGCGAAAAATCCCAGGGGAGGGAGCAGTACTTC.

In its sample, this clonotype was seen once. In DNA form, the CDR3 reads TGCGCCAGCAGCGATTACCGTCGGGCGGGGGATACGCAGTATTTT. As protein: CASSDYRRAGDTQYF. The V gene is TRBV4-1, the J gene TRBJ2-3, with a possible D match to TRBD2 (6 bases). This CDR3 is built from 15 residues. The V and J ends lost 5 bases and 6 bases respectively, with 18 bases between them. Germline V gives CDR1 MGHRA, CDR2 YSYEKL.

As for this clonotype: One end of the junction does not line up with germline, which may come from a read error. The rearrangement uses TRBV28 and TRBJ2-3; TRBD1 aligns across 8 bases. The germline CDR1 and CDR2 sequences are MDHEN and SYDVKM. The CDR3 is 18 residues long. The CDR3 bases are TGTGCCGGCAGTTTATTTATGGACGGACAGGGCCGCACAGATACGCAGTATTTT. Protein sequence: CAGSLFMDGQGRTDTQYF.